This note documents a single T cell receptor (beta chain) sequence. Germline values: CDR1 SGHAT, CDR2 FQNNGV. After removal of 1 base from V and 2 bases from J, the junction contained 7 bases not matched to a gene. The CDR3 loop spans 17 amino acids. This record belongs to a study of blood T cell repertoires in COVID-19. Study details: The United States, Italy and Spain were the sources of the acute and convalescent COVID-19 samples.

Under the authors' procedure: Scientists estimated how many nucleated cells there were by amplifying reference gene primers. Generated by immunoSEQ multiplex PCR, the TCRdb table keeps only in-frame clones and is missing some. V, J and clone size are taken as reported in that table, and D and trimming were inferred from the DNA itself. The repertoire holds tens of thousands of clones, with about 90% as singletons. This clonotype originated in a man older than 75 in a cohort sampled during active COVID-19. Sequences were obtained from peripheral blood. The V gene is TRBV11-2, the J gene TRBJ2-2; 7 bases fit TRBD1. This CDR3 reads CASSLGRDSYNTGELFF. CDR3 sequence (DNA): TGTGCCAGCAGCTTAGGCCGGGACAGTTATAACACCGGGGAGCTGTTTTTT.